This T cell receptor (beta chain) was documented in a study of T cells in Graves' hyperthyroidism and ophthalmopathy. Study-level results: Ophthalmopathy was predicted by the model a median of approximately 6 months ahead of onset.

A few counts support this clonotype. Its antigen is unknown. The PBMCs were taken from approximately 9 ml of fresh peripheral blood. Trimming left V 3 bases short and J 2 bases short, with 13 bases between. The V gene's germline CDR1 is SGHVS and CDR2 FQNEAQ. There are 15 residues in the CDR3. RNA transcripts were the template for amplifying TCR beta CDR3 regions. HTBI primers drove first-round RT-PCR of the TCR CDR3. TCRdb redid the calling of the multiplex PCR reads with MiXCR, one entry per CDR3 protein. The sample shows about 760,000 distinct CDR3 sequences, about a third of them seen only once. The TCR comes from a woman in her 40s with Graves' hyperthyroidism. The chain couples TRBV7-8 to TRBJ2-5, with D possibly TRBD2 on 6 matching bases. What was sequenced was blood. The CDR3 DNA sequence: TGTGCCAGCAGCTTCCGTTGGACTATTCAAGAGACCCAGTACTTC. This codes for CASSFRWTIQETQYF.